This TCR beta chain was captured by sequencing in a study of blood T cells in healthy people across ages. Study summary: With template switching, about one barcoded beta molecule was captured per two T cells. Study-wide findings and caveats: Underestimates were what the diversity estimates from one million T cells were considered to be. Greater diversity and more naive CD4+ cells were seen in long-lived donors than in aged donors. Donor CMV status was unknown, possibly confounding expanded clonotype changes.

With 6 bases removed from V and 3 bases from J, the gap between germline ends came to 6 bases. The CDR3 contains 10 residues. CDR1 is DFQATT, CDR2 SNEGSKA, per germline (reference sequence). A word on this clonotype: Its antigen is not known.

The second PCR ran 7 to 11 cycles with a sample-barcoded 5' primer and J-beta primers. TCRdb ran MiXCR on the 5' RACE reads and lists one entry per CDR3 protein. The data contain 850,000 to 950,000 distinct CDR3 sequences, more than 25% of them singletons. This receptor was taken from a woman older than 75 in good health. This sequence joins TRBV20-1 and TRBJ2-7; D gene uncertain. The sample consisted of blood. The CDR3 nucleotides read TGCAGTGCCCCAATCTACGAGCAGTACTTC. Translated, it gives CSAPIYEQYF.